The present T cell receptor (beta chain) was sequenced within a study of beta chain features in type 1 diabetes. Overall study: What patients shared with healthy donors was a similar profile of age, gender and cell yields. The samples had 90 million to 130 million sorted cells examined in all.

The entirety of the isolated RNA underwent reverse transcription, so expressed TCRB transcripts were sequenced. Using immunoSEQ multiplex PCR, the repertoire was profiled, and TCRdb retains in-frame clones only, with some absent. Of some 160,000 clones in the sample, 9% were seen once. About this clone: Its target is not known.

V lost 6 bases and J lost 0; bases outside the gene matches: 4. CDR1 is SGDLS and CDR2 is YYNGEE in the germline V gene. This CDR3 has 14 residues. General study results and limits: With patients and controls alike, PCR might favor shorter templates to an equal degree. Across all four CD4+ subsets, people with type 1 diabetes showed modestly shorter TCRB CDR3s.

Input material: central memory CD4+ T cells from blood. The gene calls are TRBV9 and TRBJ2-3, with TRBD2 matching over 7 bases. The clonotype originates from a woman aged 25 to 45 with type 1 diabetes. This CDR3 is CASTGGLSTDTQYF. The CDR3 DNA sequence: TGTGCCAGCACCGGGGGGTTGAGCACAGATACGCAGTATTTT.